This TCR beta chain was sequenced in a study of cytomegalovirus exposure and HLA in healthy donors. The PCR used 60 Vbeta and 13 Jbeta primers. The protocol was immunoSEQ multiplex PCR, while the TCRdb copy is restricted to in-frame clones and leaves out a portion. Among more than 95,000 clones listed, approximately 17% were seen once. Turning to this clone: The antigen remains undetermined.

This CDR3 has 19 amino acids. The junction had 8 bases not matched to a gene; V was cut back by 4 bases and J by 0 bases. Germline CDR1 LGHNA, CDR2 YNFKEQ. Study-level findings and limits: In an earlier analysis, most TCR beta V segments were productive about 90% or about 30% of the time. Owing to their indistinguishability, certain V segments, notably TRBV6-2 and TRBV6-3, were excluded. A later analysis showed TCR association rates differing by HLA locus, peaking at DRB1 and lowest at HLA-C.

The chain links TRBV4-2 to TRBJ2-5, with TRBD2 matching 16 bases. The origin of this receptor is a female donor in good health and CMV-seropositive. The sequencing sample was made of PBMCs. CDR3 amino acids: CASSRGLAGGRLYQETQYF. CDR3 bases: TGTGCCAGCAGCCGGGGACTAGCGGGGGGGCGACTCTACCAAGAGACCCAGTACTTC.